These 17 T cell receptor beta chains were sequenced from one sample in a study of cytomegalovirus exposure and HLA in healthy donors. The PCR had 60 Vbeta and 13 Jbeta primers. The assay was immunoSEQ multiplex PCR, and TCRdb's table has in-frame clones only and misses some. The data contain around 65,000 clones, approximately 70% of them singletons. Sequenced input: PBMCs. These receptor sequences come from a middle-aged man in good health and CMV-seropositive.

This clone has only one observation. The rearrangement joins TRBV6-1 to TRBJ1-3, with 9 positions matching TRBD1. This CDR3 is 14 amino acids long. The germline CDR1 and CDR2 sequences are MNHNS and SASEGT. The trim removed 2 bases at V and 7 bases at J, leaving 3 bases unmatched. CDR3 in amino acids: CASSETGGPNTIYF. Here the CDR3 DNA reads TGTGCCAGCAGTGAAACAGGGGGCCCGAACACCATATATTTT.

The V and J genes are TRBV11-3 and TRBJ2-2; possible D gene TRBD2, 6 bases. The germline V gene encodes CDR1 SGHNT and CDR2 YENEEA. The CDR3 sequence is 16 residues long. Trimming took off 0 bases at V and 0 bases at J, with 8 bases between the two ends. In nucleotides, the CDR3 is TGTGCCAGCAGCTTAGATAGCGGATCGAACACCGGGGAGCTGTTTTTT. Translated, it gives CASSLDSGSNTGELFF.

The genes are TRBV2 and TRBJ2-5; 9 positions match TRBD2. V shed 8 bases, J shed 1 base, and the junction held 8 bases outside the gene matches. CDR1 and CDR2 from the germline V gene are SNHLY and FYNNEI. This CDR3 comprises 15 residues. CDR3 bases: TGTGCCAGCTGTGGGGTAGCGGGAGCCCAAGAGACCCAGTACTTC. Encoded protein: CASCGVAGAQETQYF.

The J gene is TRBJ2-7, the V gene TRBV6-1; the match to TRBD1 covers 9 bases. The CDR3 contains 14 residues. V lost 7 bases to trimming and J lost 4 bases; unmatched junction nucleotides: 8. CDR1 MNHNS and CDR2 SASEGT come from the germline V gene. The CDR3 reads CASTGQGIRYEQYF. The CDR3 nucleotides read TGTGCCAGCACCGGACAGGGGATCAGGTACGAGCAGTACTTC.

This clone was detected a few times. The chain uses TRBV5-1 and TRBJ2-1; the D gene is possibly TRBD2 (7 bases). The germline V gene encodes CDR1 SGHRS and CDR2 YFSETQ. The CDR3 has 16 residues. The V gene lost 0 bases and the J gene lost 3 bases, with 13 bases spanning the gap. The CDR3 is CASSLEGGIVYNEQFF. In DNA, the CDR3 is TGCGCCAGCAGCTTGGAGGGGGGGATTGTCTACAATGAGCAGTTCTTC.

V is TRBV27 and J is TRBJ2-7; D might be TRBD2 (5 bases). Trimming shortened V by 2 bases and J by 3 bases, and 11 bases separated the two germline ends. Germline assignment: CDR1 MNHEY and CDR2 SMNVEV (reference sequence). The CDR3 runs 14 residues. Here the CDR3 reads CASSLVGEGYEQYF. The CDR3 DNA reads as TGTGCCAGCAGTTTAGTGGGAGAAGGCTACGAGCAGTACTTC.

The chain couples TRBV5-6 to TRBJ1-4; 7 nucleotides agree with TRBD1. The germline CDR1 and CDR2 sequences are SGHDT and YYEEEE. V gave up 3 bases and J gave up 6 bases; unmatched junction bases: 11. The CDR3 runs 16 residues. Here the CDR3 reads CASSSRTGRIYEKLFF. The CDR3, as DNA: TGTGCCAGCAGCTCGAGGACAGGACGTATTTATGAAAAACTGTTTTTT.

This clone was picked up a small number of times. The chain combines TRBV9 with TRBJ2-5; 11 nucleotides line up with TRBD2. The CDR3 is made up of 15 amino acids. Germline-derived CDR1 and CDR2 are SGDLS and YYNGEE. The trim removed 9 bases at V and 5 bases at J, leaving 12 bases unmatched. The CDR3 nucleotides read TGTGCCACCTACCTTAGCGGGAGGGCCGGGGAGACCCAGTACTTC. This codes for CATYLSGRAGETQYF.

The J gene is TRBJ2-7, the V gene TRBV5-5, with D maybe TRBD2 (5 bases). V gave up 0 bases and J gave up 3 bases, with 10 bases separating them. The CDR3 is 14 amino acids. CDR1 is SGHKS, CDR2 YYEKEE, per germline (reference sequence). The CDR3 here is CASSLERTLYEQYF. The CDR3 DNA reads TGTGCCAGCAGCTTGGAGCGGACCCTCTACGAGCAGTACTTC. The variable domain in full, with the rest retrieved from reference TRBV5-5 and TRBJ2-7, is DAGVTQSPTHLIKTRGQQVTLRCSPISGHKSVSWYQQVLGQGPQFIFQYYEKEERGRGNFPDRFSARQFPNYSSELNVNALLLGDSALYLCASSLERTLYEQYFGPGTRLTVT.

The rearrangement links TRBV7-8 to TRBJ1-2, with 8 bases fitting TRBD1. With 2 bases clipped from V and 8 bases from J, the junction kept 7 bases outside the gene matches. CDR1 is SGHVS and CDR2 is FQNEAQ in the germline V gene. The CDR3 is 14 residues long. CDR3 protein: CASSLTGGQKGYTF. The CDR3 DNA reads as TGTGCCAGCAGCTTAACAGGGGGGCAGAAAGGCTACACCTTC.

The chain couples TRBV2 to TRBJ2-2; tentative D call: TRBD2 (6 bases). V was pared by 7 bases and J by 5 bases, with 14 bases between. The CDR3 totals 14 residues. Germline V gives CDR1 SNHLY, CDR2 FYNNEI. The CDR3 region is CASIYAGRTGELFF. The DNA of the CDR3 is TGTGCCAGCATATACGCGGGACGGACCGGGGAGCTGTTTTTT.

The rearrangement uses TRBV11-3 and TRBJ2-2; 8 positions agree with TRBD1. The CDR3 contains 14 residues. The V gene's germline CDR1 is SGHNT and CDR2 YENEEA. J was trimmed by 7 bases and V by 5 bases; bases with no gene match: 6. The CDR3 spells CASSQQGGNGELFF. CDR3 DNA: TGTGCCAGCAGCCAACAGGGGGGAAACGGGGAGCTGTTTTTT.

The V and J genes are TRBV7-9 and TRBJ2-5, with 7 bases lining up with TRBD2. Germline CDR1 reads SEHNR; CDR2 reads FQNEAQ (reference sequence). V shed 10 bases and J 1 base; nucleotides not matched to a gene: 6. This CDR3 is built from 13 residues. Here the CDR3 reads CATTGGSQETQYF. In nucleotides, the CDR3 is TGTGCCACAACGGGGGGAAGCCAAGAGACCCAGTACTTC.

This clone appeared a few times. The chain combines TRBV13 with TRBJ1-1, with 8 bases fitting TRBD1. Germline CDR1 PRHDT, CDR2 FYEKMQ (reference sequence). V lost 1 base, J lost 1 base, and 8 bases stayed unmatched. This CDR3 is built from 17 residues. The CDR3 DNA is TGTGCCAGCAGCTTAGAGACAGGGGTTTTCCAGAACACTGAAGCTTTCTTT. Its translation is CASSLETGVFQNTEAFF.

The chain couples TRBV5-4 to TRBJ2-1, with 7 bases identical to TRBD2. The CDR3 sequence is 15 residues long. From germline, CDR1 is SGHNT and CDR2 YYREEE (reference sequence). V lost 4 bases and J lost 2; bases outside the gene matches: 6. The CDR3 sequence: CASSRERGAYNEQFF. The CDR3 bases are TGTGCCAGCAGCCGCGAGCGGGGAGCCTACAATGAGCAGTTCTTC.

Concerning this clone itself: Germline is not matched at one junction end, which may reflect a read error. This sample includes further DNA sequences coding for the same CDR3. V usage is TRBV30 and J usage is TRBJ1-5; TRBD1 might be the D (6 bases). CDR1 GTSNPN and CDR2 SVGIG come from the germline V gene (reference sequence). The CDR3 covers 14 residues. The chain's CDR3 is CAWSVQGRYQPQHF. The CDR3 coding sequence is TGTGCCTGGAGTGTACAGGGAAGATATCAGCCCCAGCACTTT.

In nucleotides, the CDR3 is TGTGCCAGCAGCGTAGAACTAGCGGGAGGGCTAGGTGAGCAGTTCTTC. This translates into CASSVELAGGLGEQFF. The rearrangement uses TRBV9 and TRBJ2-1; 13 bases are a match to TRBD2. CDR3 length equals 16 residues. Germline V gene lookup returns CDR1 SGDLS and CDR2 YYNGEE. The ends lost 0 bases at V and 9 bases at J; junction bases unmatched: 6.